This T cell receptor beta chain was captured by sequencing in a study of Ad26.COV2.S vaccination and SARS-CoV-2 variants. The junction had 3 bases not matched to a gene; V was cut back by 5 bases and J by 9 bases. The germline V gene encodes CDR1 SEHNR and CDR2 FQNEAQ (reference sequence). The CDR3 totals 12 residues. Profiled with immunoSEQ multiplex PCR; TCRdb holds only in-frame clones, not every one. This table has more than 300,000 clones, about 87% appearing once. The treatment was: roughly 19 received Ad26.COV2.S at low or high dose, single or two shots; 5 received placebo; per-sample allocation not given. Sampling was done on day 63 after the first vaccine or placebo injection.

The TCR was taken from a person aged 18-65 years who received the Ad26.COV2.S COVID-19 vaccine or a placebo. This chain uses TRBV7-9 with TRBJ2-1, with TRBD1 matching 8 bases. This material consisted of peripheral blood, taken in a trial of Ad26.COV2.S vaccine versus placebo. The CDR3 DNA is TGTGCCAGCAGCCCCGGGACAGGTGAGCAGTTCTTC. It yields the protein CASSPGTGEQFF.